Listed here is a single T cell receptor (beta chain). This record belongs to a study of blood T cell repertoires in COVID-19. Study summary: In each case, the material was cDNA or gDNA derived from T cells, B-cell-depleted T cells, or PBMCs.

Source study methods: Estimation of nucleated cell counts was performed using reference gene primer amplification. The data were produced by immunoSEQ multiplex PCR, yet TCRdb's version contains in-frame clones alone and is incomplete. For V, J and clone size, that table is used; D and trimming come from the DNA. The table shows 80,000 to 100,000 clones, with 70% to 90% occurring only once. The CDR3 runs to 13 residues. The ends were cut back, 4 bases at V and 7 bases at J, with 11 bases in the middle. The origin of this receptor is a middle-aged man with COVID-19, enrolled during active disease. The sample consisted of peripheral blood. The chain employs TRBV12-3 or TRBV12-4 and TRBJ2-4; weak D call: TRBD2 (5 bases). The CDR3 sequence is CASSSSSDNIQYF. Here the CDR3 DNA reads TGTGCCAGCAGTTCTAGCTCGGACAACATTCAGTACTTC.